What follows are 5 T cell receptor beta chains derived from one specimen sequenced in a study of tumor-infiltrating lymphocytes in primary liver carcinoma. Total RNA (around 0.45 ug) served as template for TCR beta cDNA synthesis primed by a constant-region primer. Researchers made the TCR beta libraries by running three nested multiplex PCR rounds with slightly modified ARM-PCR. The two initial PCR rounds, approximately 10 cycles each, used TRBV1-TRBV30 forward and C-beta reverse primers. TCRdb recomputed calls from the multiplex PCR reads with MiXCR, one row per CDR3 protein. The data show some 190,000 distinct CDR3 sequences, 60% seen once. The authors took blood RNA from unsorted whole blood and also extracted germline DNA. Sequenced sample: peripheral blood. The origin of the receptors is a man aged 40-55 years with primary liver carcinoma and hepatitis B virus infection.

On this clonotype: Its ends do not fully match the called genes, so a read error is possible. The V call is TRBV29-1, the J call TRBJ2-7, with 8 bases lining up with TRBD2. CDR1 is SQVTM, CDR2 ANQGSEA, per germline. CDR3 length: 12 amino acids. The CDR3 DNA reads TGTAGCGTCCTAGCGGGCCCCTACGAGCAGTACTTC. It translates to CSVLAGPYEQYF.

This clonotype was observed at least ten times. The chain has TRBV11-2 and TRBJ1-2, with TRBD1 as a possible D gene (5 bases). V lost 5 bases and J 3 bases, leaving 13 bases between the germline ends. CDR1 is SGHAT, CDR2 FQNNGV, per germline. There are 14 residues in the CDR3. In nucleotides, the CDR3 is TGTGCCAGCAGCCCCGGTGGGGCAGACTATGGCTACACCTTC. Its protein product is CASSPGGADYGYTF.

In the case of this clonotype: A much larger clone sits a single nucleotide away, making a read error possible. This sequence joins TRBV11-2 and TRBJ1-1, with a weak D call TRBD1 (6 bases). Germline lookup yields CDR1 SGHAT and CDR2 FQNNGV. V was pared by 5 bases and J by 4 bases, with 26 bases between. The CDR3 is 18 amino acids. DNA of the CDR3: TGTGCCAGCAGCCCAATTTGGGGACATGACCTTTGGGGCACTGAAGCTTTCTTT. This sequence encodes CASSPIWGHDLWGTEAFF.

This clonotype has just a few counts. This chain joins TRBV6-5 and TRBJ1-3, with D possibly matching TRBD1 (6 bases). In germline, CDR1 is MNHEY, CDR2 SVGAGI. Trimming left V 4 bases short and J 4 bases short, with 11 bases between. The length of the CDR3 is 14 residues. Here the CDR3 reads CASSSGVYGNTIYF. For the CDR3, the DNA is TGTGCCAGCAGTTCAGGGGTTTACGGAAACACCATATATTTT.

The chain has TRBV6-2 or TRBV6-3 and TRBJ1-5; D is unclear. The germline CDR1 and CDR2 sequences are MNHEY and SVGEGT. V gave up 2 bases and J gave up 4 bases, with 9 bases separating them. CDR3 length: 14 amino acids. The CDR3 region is CASSYVLENQPQHF. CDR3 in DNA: TGTGCCAGCAGTTACGTCTTAGAAAATCAGCCCCAGCATTTT.